This T cell receptor (beta chain) was sequenced for a study of cytomegalovirus exposure and HLA in healthy donors. Study at large: HLA-typed donors contributed 65 million to 85 million unique TCRs, which were held in an early data release.

V shed 8 bases and J 1 base; nucleotides not matched to a gene: 4. Germline V gives CDR1 MNHEY, CDR2 SMNVEV (reference sequence). CDR3 length: 14 amino acids. It was with 60 Vbeta and 13 Jbeta primers that the PCR ran. Libraries were prepared by immunoSEQ multiplex PCR; TCRdb keeps only in-frame clonotypes and omits some of them. The repertoire consists of 170,000 or so clones, with roughly 75% occurring once and the leading ten covering around 5.7%. On this clone itself: As yet, its antigen is unknown.

Study outcomes and limitations: A later analysis showed HLA-associated TCR beta chains outstripping equally common others in clonal expansion. Some TCR beta chains (164 of them) were listed as cytomegalovirus-associated.

This TCR was sampled from a man in his forties in good health and CMV-seronegative. Sequencing was performed on PBMCs. The chain has TRBV27 and TRBJ1-5, with 8 bases fitting TRBD1. The CDR3 DNA is TGTGCCAGCGGCAGGACAGGGAGCAATCAGCCCCAGCATTTT. Protein product: CASGRTGSNQPQHF.